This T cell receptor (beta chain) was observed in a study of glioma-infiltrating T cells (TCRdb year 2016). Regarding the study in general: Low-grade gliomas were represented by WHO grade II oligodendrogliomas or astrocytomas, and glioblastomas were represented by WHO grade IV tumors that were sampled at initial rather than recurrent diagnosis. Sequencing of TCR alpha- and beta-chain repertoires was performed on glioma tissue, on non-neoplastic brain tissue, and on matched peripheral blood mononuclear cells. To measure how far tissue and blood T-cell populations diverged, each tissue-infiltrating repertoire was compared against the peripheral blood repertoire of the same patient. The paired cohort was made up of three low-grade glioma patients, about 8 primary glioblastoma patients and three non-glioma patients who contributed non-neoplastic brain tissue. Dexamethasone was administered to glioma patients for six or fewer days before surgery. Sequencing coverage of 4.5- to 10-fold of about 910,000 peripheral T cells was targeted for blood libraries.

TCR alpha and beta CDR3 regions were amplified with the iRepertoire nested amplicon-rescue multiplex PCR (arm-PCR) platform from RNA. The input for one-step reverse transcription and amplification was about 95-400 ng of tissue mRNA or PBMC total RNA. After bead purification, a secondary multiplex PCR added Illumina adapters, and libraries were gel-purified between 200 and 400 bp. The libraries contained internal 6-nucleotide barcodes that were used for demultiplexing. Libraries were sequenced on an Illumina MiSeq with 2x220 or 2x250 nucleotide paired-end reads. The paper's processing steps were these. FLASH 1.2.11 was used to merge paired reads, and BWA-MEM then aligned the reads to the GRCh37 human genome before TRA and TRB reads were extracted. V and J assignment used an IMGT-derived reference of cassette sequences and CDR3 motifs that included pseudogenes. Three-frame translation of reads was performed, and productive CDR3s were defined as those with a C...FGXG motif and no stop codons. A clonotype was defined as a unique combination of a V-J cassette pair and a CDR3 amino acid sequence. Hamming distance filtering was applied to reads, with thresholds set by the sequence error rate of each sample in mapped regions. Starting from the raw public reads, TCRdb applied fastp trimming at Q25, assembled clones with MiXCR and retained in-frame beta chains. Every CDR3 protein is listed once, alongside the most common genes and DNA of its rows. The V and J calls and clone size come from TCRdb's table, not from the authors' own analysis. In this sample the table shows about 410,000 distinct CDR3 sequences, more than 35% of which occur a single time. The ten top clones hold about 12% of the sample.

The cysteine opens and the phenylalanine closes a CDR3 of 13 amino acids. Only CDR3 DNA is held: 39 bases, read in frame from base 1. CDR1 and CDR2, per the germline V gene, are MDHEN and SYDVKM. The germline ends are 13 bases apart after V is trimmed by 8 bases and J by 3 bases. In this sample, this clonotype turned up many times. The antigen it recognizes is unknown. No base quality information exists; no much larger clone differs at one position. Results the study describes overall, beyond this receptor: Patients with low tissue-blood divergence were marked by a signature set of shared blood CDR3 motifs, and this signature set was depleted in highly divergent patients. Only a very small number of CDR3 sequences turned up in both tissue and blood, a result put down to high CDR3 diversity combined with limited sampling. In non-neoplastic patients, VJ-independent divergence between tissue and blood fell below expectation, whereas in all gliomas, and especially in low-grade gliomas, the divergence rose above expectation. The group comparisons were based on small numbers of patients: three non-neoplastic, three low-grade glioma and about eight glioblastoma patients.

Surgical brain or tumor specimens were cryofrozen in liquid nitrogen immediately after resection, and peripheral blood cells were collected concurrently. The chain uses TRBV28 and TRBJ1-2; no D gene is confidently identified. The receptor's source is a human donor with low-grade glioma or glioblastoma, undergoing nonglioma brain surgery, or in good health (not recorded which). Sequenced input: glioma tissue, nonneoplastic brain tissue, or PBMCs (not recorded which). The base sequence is TGTGCCAGCCGCCTATCCTATGACTATGGCTACACCTTC. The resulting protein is CASRLSYDYGYTF.